Below, 21 T cell receptor beta chains from the same sample are listed, as sequenced in a study of identical twins. TCRdb itself ran the 5' RACE reads through MiXCR, one entry per CDR3 protein. This table holds fewer than 500,000 distinct CDR3 sequences, 13% to 15% found once. These same data were also listed under a study on yellow fever vaccine responses in identical twins.

Sequences were obtained from CD4+ T cells sorted from blood. All receptors derive from a woman in her late teens or twenties in good health.

The genes are TRBV7-2 and TRBJ2-3; D may be TRBD1 or TRBD2 (5 bases each). The CDR3 has 13 amino acids. Germline loops: CDR1 SGHTA, CDR2 FQGNSA. Trimming took off 5 bases at V and 5 bases at J, with 11 bases between the two ends. The CDR3 loop is CASSQGPVDTQYF. The CDR3 region has the DNA TGTGCCAGCAGCCAGGGACCAGTAGATACGCAGTATTTT. The full variable domain, completed using reference TRBV7-2 and TRBJ2-3, is GAGVSQSPSNKVTEKGKDVELRCDPISGHTALYWYRQSLGQGLEFLIYFQGNSAPDKSGLPSDRFSAERTGGSVSTLTIQRTQQEDSAVYLCASSQGPVDTQYFGPGTRLTVL.

The chain has TRBV7-2 and TRBJ2-7; D gene unclear. The V and J ends lost 0 bases and 0 bases respectively, with 12 bases between them. There are 16 residues in the CDR3. The germline V gene has CDR1 SGHTA and CDR2 FQGNSA. CDR3 sequence (DNA): TGTGCCAGCAGCTTAGCCGGGCTGACCAGCTCCTACGAGCAGTACTTC. This translates into CASSLAGLTSSYEQYF.

This clonotype was seen a handful of times. The rearrangement joins TRBV18 to TRBJ2-4, with D possibly being TRBD1 (6 bases). The CDR3 contains 14 residues. V lost 6 bases to trimming and J lost 8 bases, with 17 bases between them. The V gene's germline CDR1 is KGHSH and CDR2 LQKENI. Written as DNA, the CDR3 is TGTGCCAGCTCTCAGTACACAGGGATGGACATTCAGTACTTC. It codes for CASSQYTGMDIQYF.

This clonotype was seen many times. The CDR3 coding sequence is TGCAGCGTTGCCCACCGGGGGGACTACAGGGGGCGCCTTCCACTCCCGGGCTACACCTTC. Protein product: CSVAHRGDYRGRLPLPGYTF. The chain couples TRBV29-1 to TRBJ1-2, with 9 nucleotides matching TRBD1. Germline CDR1 SQVTM, CDR2 ANQGSEA. V lost 4 bases, J lost 8 bases, and 29 bases stayed unmatched. This CDR3 has 20 residues.

V is TRBV6-2 or TRBV6-3 and J is TRBJ2-1; 8 nucleotides match TRBD2. The ends lost 4 bases at V and 10 bases at J; junction bases unmatched: 9. Germline CDR1 and CDR2: MNHEY and SVGEGT. This CDR3 is built from 14 residues. Here the CDR3 reads CASSSTFSGIEQFF. CDR3 bases: TGTGCCAGCAGTTCGACCTTTAGCGGGATCGAGCAGTTCTTC.

Ten or more counts support this clonotype. The chain carries TRBV7-9 and TRBJ2-5, with D possibly matching TRBD1 (6 bases). This CDR3 spans 15 amino acids. The V end lost 1 base, the J end lost 2 bases, and 11 bases lay between the germline ends. Germline assignment: CDR1 SEHNR and CDR2 FQNEAQ (reference sequence). CDR3 DNA: TGTGCCAGCAGCTTAGGGCAGGGGCCTCAAGAGACCCAGTACTTC. Translated, it gives CASSLGQGPQETQYF.

The CDR3 here is CATSDSLAGRSHEQFF. In DNA, the CDR3 is TGTGCCACCAGTGATTCACTAGCGGGAAGGTCGCATGAGCAGTTCTTC. The chain uses TRBV24-1 and TRBJ2-1, with TRBD2 matching 10 bases. After removal of 2 bases from V and 8 bases from J, the junction contained 8 bases not matched to a gene. The germline CDR1 and CDR2 sequences are KGHDR and SFDVKD. This CDR3 has 16 amino acids.

This clonotype was counted a few times. The rearrangement uses TRBV6-1 and TRBJ2-5; 8 nucleotides line up with TRBD1. CDR3 length: 13 amino acids. The J segment lost 3 bases and the V segment lost 11 bases, leaving 8 bases of the junction unmatched. The germline gives CDR1 MNHNS, CDR2 SASEGT. In DNA, the CDR3 is TGTGCCGCAGGCACAGGGGGAAAAGAGACCCAGTACTTC. Protein product: CAAGTGGKETQYF.

This clonotype was detected a few times. This chain connects TRBV5-1 to TRBJ1-1; 12 bases align to TRBD1. The CDR3 covers 18 residues. V trimming: 4 bases; J trimming: 0 bases; junction bases outside the gene matches: 10. Germline V gene data show CDR1 as SGHRS and CDR2 as YFSETQ. The CDR3 sequence: CASSVIPGQGAVNTEAFF. CDR3 DNA sequence: TGCGCCAGCAGCGTGATTCCGGGACAGGGGGCGGTGAACACTGAAGCTTTCTTT.

This clonotype came up a few times. This rearrangement joins TRBV7-2 to TRBJ1-2; unclear D gene. V was cut by 1 base and J by 0 bases, with 6 bases left in between. Germline loops: CDR1 SGHTA, CDR2 FQGNSA. This CDR3 contains 14 residues. This CDR3 reads CASSLEQTNYGYTF. The DNA for the CDR3 is TGTGCCAGCAGCTTAGAGCAGACTAACTATGGCTACACCTTC.

The CDR3 sequence: CASSLGGSPSYEQYF. CDR3 coding DNA: TGTGCCAGCAGCTTGGGCGGGAGCCCATCCTACGAGCAGTACTTC. This chain connects TRBV7-2 to TRBJ2-7; 7 positions match TRBD2. Germline V CDR1 and CDR2: SGHTA, FQGNSA. V lost 3 bases, J lost 1 base, and 6 bases stayed unmatched. The CDR3 contains 15 residues.

The chain couples TRBV6-1 to TRBJ2-7, with a possible D match to TRBD2 (5 bases). CDR1 MNHNS and CDR2 SASEGT come from the germline V gene. The CDR3 consists of 15 residues. Trimming pared 6 bases from V and 6 bases from J, leaving 21 bases between. The CDR3 loop reads CASRAPTRALGEQYF. For the CDR3, the DNA is TGTGCCAGCAGGGCCCCAACGAGGGCCTTAGGCGAGCAGTACTTC.

This clonotype has a handful of counts. The chain carries TRBV24-1 and TRBJ2-2; 8 nucleotides align to TRBD1. The CDR3 contains 17 residues. V lost 1 base and J lost 5; bases outside the gene matches: 8. Germline V gene lookup returns CDR1 KGHDR and CDR2 SFDVKD. Written as DNA, the CDR3 is TGTGCCACCAGTGATTTCCCTGGGACAGGAGTTACCGGGGAGCTGTTTTTT. This encodes CATSDFPGTGVTGELFF.

A remark on this clonotype: The junction departs from the called germline gene at one end, perhaps through a read error. The rearrangement links TRBV2 to TRBJ2-1, with 7 bases matching TRBD2. CDR3 length: 13 amino acids. Germline lookup yields CDR1 SNHLY and CDR2 FYNNEI. The CDR3: CASSEGRGLQEPF. The CDR3 nucleotides are TGTGCCAGCAGTGAAGGGAGGGGACTACAGGAACCCTTC.

This clonotype appeared a few times. V gene TRBV20-1 combines with J gene TRBJ2-1; no firm D call. V was cut by 1 base and J by 3 bases, with 7 bases left in between. Germline CDR1 is DFQATT and CDR2 is SNEGSKA (reference sequence). CDR3 size: 13 residues. CDR3 amino acids: CSARGPGYNEQFF. Written as DNA, the CDR3 is TGCAGTGCTAGAGGCCCCGGCTACAATGAGCAGTTCTTC.

The chain combines TRBV18 with TRBJ2-5; D unresolved. Germline V gene sequence: CDR1 KGHSH, CDR2 LQKENI. Trimming removed 3 bases at V and 2 bases at J, with 13 bases between. The CDR3 spans 15 residues. The CDR3 DNA reads as TGTGCCAGCTCACCCGCCTTCCAGAGACAAGAGACCCAGTACTTC. Protein sequence: CASSPAFQRQETQYF.

This clonotype has only a few counts. The CDR3 bases are TGTGCCAGCAGTTCTGATCAGGGACTAGCGGGTTACAATGAGCAGTTCTTC. Protein: CASSSDQGLAGYNEQFF. This chain links TRBV28 with TRBJ2-1, with 12 bases fitting TRBD2. CDR1 and CDR2 (germline): MDHEN, SYDVKM. After removal of 4 bases from V and 4 bases from J, the junction contained 8 bases not matched to a gene. The CDR3 contains 17 residues.

The chain links TRBV20-1 to TRBJ2-1; D is perhaps TRBD1 (5 bases). The V and J ends lost 5 bases and 5 bases respectively, with 16 bases between them. The CDR3 is 14 residues long. Per germline, CDR1 DFQATT and CDR2 SNEGSKA (reference sequence). DNA for the CDR3: TGCAGTGCTTCCCATGACAGCTTCAACAATGAGCAGTTCTTC. Translated, it gives CSASHDSFNNEQFF.

This clonotype showed up many times. The chain joins TRBV6-2 or TRBV6-3 to TRBJ1-1, with TRBD1 as a possible D gene (5 bases). The germline V gene encodes CDR1 MNHEY and CDR2 SVGEGT. Trimming left V 6 bases short and J 5 bases short, with 16 bases between. CDR3 size: 14 residues. The CDR3 nucleotides are TGTGCCAGCAGCCCCCCGGGACGGTTGACTGAAGCTTTCTTT. Amino acids: CASSPPGRLTEAFF.

The genes are TRBV6-1 and TRBJ2-4, with TRBD1 matching over 10 bases. The CDR3 has 17 amino acids. CDR1 MNHNS and CDR2 SASEGT come from the germline V gene. V shed 5 bases, J shed 0 bases, and the junction held 7 bases outside the gene matches. CDR3 coding DNA: TGTGCCAGCAGTCTCCGCCGGGACAGGGGAGCCAAAAACATTCAGTACTTC. This translates into CASSLRRDRGAKNIQYF.

The chain links TRBV6-1 to TRBJ2-7; 11 bases fit TRBD2. The CDR3 spans 16 residues. Unmatched junction bases numbered 8, after V lost 5 bases and J lost 2 bases. CDR1 is MNHNS and CDR2 is SASEGT in the germline V gene. The CDR3 is CASSSTGTSGTYEQYF. CDR3 bases: TGTGCCAGCAGTAGCACCGGGACTAGCGGCACCTACGAGCAGTACTTC.